This T cell receptor (beta chain) was identified during a study of blood T cell repertoires in COVID-19 (dated by TCRdb to 2018 to 2020). For context, the study as a whole: Samples from collaborators originated in the United States, Italy and Spain and spanned both the acute and convalescent phases of COVID-19. The repertoires were released in a freely available public database intended as a resource for research on the immune response to SARS-CoV-2. The prospective study material was composed of cDNA or gDNA derived from T cells, B-cell-depleted T cells, or PBMCs. Subjects who had been exposed to COVID-19, were actively infected with it, or had recovered from it provided the deeply sampled blood TCRbeta repertoires that made up the dataset. HLA class I and class II types, where available, came from metadata supplied by the sample provider rather than from assay-based typing. Samples were obtained from the ongoing ImmuneRACE study (first 160 participants) and from some 1,300 subjects provided by 6 global collaborators. The sample metadata nearly always contained a de-identified subject ID, COVID-19 status, age in years and sex.

Another Seattle source contributed samples from volunteer blood donors who had recovered from COVID-19. Whole blood was collected in K2EDTA tubes by collaborating institutions according to the institutions' own protocols. Collaborator samples were shipped for TCRbeta analysis as frozen whole blood, isolated PBMCs, or DNA extracted from either sample type. The CDR1 and CDR2 encoded by the germline V gene are SGHDT and YYEEEE. The cysteine opens and the phenylalanine closes a CDR3 of 13 amino acids. The only DNA kept is the CDR3, 39 bases in frame from the first base. V sheds 7 bases and J sheds 7 bases, leaving 17 bases between their ends. The immunoSEQ Assay, a bias-controlled multiplex PCR, was used to amplify TCRbeta CDR3 regions from genomic DNA. In the paper's pipeline: The number of nucleated cells in each sample was estimated from the amplification of reference gene primers within the assay. Sequence reads were collapsed and filtered to measure the absolute abundance of every unique TCRbeta CDR3 rearrangement. For each sample, productive Simpson clonality was calculated as the square root of Simpson's diversity index across productive rearrangements. This immuneACCESS table, as held by TCRdb, lists in-frame sequences with V and J called but not all clones. Of the missing ones, under half trace to an unresolved V gene in checked studies; the others have no known cause. That table gives V, J and clone size, and the DNA gave D and trimming. The sample has just under 350,000 clones on record, around 91% of them singletons. The ten biggest clones cover 2.5% to 4% of the sample.

A word on this clone: The specificity of this receptor is unknown. No quality values exist for individual bases; no much larger clone is one base distant.

General conclusions and limits of the study: The amount of clinical and demographic metadata varied by source and participant and was provided uncurated.

The clonotype comes from a woman in her late teens or twenties who had recovered from COVID-19. The sample consisted of peripheral blood. The chain uses TRBV5-6 and TRBJ2-5; the D gene is perhaps TRBD1, from 5 matching bases. The CDR3 amino acid sequence is: CASHVRESATQYF. The nucleotides are TGTGCCAGCCATGTCAGGGAATCGGCGACCCAGTACTTC. Joined to the reference TRBV5-6 and TRBJ2-5 proteins, this CDR3 gives the full variable domain: DAGVTQSPTHLIKTRGQQVTLRCSPKSGHDTVSWYQQALGQGPQFIFQYYEEEERQRGNFPDRFSGHQFPNYSSELNVNALLLGDSALYLCASHVRESATQYFGPGTRLLVL.